This T cell receptor (beta chain) was sequenced for a study of molecular identifiers for immune sequencing clone quantification. Study outcomes and limitations: Highly expanded clone sizes could be underestimated through barcode sharing by identical TCR molecules.

A single record per CDR3 protein comes from TCRdb applying MiXCR to the PCR reads. The sample holds around 480,000 distinct CDR3 sequences, about 25% seen once. Regarding this clonotype: Its antigen is undetermined. A clone one base away is much larger, so this may be a read error.

The CD8+CD4-CCR7+CD45RA+ phenotype defined the sorted naive CD8 T cells. This receptor was taken from a human donor in good health. Some libraries in this study had Jurkat cell RNA spiked in. The sequenced sample consisted of naive CD8+ T cells from blood, with Jurkat cell RNA spiked in. As to subset: FACS-sorted CD8+CD4-CCR7+CD45RA+ naive T cells.

In nucleotides, the CDR3 is TGTGCCAGCAGATACGGGCGGGGCACAGATACGCAGTATTTT. Translating it yields CASRYGRGTDTQYF. This sequence joins TRBV6-5 and TRBJ2-3; possible D gene TRBD2, 5 bases. The V end lost 6 bases, the J end lost 1 base, and 11 bases lay between the germline ends. The CDR3 spans 14 residues. From germline, CDR1 is MNHEY and CDR2 SVGAGI.